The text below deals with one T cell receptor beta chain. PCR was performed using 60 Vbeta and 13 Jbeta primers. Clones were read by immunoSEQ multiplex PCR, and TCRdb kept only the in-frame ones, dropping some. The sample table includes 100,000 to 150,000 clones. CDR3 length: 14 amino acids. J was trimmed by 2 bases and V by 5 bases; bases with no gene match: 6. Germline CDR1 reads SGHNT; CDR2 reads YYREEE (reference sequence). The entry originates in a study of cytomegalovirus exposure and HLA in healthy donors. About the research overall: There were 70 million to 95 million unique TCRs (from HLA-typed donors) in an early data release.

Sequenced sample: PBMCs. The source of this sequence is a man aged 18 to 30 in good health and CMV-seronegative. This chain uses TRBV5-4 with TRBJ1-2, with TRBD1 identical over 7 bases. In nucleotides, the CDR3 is TGTGCCAGCAGTTTAGGGGGCCCGAACTATGGCTACACCTTC. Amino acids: CASSLGGPNYGYTF.